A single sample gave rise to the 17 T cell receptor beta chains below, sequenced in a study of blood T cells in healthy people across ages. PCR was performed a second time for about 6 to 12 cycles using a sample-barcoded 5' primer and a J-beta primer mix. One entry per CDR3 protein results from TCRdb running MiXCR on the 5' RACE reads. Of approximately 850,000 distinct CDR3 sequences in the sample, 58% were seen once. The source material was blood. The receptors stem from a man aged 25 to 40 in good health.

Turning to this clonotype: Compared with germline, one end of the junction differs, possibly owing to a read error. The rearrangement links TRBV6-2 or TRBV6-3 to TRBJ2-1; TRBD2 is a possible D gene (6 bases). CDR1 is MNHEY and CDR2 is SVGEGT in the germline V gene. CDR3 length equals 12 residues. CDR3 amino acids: CASSHSRGGQFF. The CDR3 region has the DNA TGTGCCAGCAGTCACTCGCGGGGTGGGCAGTTCTTC.

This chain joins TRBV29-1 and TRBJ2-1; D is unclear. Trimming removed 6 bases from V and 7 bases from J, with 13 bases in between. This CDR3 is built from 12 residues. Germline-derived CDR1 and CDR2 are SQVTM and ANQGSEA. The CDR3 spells CSVVPYQNEQFF. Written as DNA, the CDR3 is TGCAGCGTCGTACCCTACCAGAATGAGCAGTTCTTC.

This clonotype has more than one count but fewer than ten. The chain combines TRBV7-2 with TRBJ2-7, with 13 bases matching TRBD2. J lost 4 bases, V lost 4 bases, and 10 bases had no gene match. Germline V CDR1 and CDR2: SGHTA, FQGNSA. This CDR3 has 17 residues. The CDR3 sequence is CASSSPLGLAGTYEQYF. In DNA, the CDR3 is TGTGCCAGCAGCTCACCCCTGGGACTAGCGGGGACTTACGAGCAGTACTTC.

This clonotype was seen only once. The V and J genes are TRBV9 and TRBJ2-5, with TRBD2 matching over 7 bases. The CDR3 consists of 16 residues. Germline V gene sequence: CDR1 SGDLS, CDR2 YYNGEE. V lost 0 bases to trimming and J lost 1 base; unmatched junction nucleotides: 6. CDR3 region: CASSVGGTISQETQYF. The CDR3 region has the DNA TGTGCCAGCAGCGTAGGTGGGACTATAAGCCAAGAGACCCAGTACTTC.

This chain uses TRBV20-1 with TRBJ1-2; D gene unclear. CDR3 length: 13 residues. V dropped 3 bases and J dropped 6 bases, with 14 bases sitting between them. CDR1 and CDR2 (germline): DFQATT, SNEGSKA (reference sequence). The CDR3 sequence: CSASSEDANGYTF. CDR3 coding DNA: TGCAGTGCTAGTAGCGAGGATGCGAATGGCTACACCTTC.

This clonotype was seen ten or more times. The CDR3 DNA sequence: TGCAGTGCTAGCGAGACAGGGGATAACTATGAGCAGTTCTTC. As protein: CSASETGDNYEQFF. The genes are TRBV20-1 and TRBJ2-1, with 8 bases fitting TRBD1. Trimming at V came to 3 bases and at J to 8 bases, leaving 9 bases not matched to a gene. The CDR3 consists of 14 residues. The germline V gene has CDR1 DFQATT and CDR2 SNEGSKA (reference sequence).

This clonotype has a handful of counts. The CDR3 DNA sequence: TGCAGCGCCCAATCGACGACCCTGCGAAATGAGCAGTTCTTC. It specifies CSAQSTTLRNEQFF. This sequence joins TRBV29-1 and TRBJ2-1; the D is unclear. The germline V gene encodes CDR1 SQVTM and CDR2 ANQGSEA. With 7 bases removed from V and 7 bases from J, the gap between germline ends came to 20 bases. The CDR3 covers 14 residues.

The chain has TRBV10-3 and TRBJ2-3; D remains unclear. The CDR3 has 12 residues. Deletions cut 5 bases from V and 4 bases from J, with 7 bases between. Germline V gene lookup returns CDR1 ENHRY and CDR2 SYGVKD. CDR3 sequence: CAISRSADTQYF. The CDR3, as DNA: TGTGCCATCAGTCGAAGTGCAGATACGCAGTATTTT.

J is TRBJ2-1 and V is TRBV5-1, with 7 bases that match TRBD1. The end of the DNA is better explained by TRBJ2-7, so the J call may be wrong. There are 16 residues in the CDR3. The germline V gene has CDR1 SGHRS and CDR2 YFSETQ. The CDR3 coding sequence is TGCGCCAGCAGCTACGCAACGGGACAGCCATACAATGAGCAGTACTTC. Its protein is CASSYATGQPYNEQYF.

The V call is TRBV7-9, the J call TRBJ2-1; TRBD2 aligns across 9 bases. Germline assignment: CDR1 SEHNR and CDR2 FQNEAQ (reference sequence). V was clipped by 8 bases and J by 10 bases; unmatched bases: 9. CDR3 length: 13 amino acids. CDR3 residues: CASPLGGGEEQFF. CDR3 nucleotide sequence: TGTGCCAGCCCTCTGGGCGGGGGGGAGGAGCAGTTCTTC.

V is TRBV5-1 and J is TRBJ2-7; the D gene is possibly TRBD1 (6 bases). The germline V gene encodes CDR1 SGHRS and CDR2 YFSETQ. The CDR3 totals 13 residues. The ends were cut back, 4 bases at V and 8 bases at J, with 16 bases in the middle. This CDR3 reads CASSPQGGDKQYF. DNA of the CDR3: TGCGCCAGCAGCCCGCAAGGGGGAGACAAGCAGTACTTC.

CDR3 sequence: CAISETFSFSTYEQYF. Written as DNA, the CDR3 is TGTGCCATCAGTGAAACGTTCTCGTTCAGTACCTACGAGCAGTACTTC. This sequence joins TRBV10-3 and TRBJ2-7; D remains unclear. The V gene's germline CDR1 is ENHRY and CDR2 SYGVKD. This CDR3 has 16 residues. The V end was cut by 3 bases, the J end by 2 bases, with 17 bases between.

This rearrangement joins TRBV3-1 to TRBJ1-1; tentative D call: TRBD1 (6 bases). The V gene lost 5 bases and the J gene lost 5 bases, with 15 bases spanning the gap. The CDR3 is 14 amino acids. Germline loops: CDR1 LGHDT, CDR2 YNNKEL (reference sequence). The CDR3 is CASSKSPGATEAFF. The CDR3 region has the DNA TGTGCCAGCAGCAAAAGTCCGGGGGCGACTGAAGCTTTCTTT.

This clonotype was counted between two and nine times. The CDR3 DNA reads as TGTGCCAGCAGTGAATTCTGGGGAAACGAGCAGTACTTC. This codes for CASSEFWGNEQYF. This chain connects TRBV25-1 to TRBJ2-5; no firm D call. The better agreement between TRBJ2-7 and the DNA end casts doubt on the J call. Germline CDR1 is MGHDK and CDR2 is SYGVNS. There are 13 residues in the CDR3.

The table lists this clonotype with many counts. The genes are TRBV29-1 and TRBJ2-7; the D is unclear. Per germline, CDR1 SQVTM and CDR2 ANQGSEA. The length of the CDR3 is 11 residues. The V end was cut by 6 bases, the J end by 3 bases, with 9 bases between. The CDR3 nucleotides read TGCAGCGTGAATATTAACTACGAGCAGTACTTC. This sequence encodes CSVNINYEQYF.

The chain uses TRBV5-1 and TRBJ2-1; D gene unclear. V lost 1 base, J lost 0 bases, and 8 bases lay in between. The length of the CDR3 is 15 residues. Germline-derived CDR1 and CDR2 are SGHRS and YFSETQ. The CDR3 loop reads CASSLLSSSYNEQFF. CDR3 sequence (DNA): TGCGCCAGCAGCTTGTTGTCTAGCTCCTACAATGAGCAGTTCTTC.

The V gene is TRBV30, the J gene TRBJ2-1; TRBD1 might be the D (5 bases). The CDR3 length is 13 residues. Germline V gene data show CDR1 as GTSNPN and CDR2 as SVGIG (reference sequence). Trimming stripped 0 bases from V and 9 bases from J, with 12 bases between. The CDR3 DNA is TGTGCCTGGAGTGTAGGAACGGACACTGAGCAGTTCTTC. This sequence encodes CAWSVGTDTEQFF.